A selection of T cell receptor beta chains follows, all from one sample in a study of T-cell reconstitution after alpha-beta-depleted transplantation in children. Each CDR3 protein gets one entry after TCRdb re-called the PCR reads with MiXCR. The sample has 350,000 to 500,000 distinct CDR3 sequences; 43% are singletons. Specimen: PBMCs, collected before TCRalphabeta/CD19-depleted stem cell transplant. Source of these receptors: a girl aged 2 to 9 with aplastic anemia, due to receive a stem cell transplant. Both conserved end residues are part of each CDR3. D genes are given only for firm matches. The size entry is marked missing in some rows and otherwise reads once, few, many or a size class.

j_call clone_size v_call d_call cdr3_aa cdr3_nt
TRBJ2-1 few TRBV7-2 TRBD2 CASSLGVGRDVNEQFF TGTGCCAGCAGCTTAGGGGTCGGGAGGGATGTCAATGAGCAGTTCTTC
TRBJ1-2 . TRBV7-2 . CASQSTYGYTF TGTGCCAGCCAGTCCACATATGGCTACACCTTC
TRBJ2-7 . TRBV6-2/TRBV6-3 . CASSFGTTSYEQYF TGTGCCAGCAGTTTCGGGACAACTAGCTACGAGCAGTACTTC
TRBJ2-2 . TRBV20-1 . CSARFVAANTGELFF TGCAGTGCTAGATTCGTGGCAGCGAACACCGGGGAGCTGTTTTTT
TRBJ2-7 many TRBV5-1 . CASSGPGNSYYEQYF TGCGCCAGCAGCGGACCCGGGAACAGTTACTACGAGCAGTACTTC
TRBJ1-1 . TRBV5-1 . CASSLLSDVLNTEAFF TGCGCCAGCAGCTTGCTGAGTGATGTCTTGAACACTGAAGCTTTCTTT
TRBJ1-6 . TRBV7-2 . CASSLNRNSPLHF TGTGCCAGCAGCTTAAACAGGAACTCACCCCTCCACTTT
TRBJ2-3 . TRBV15 . CATSRERGRGYGTDTQYF TGTGCCACCAGCAGAGAACGGGGGCGGGGGTACGGCACAGATACGCAGTATTTT
TRBJ2-7 . TRBV5-1 TRBD2 CASSFGRGGRHEQYF TGCGCCAGCAGCTTTGGGCGGGGGGGCCGTCACGAGCAGTACTTC
TRBJ2-3 . TRBV20-1 . CSAKGTARTDTQYF TGCAGTGCGAAGGGGACTGCGCGCACAGATACGCAGTATTTT
TRBJ2-4 . TRBV20-1 . CSAVLGGRNIQYF TGCAGTGCTGTGTTGGGGGGAAGAAACATTCAGTACTTC
TRBJ2-3 . TRBV4-1 . CASSQDGRVGRRDTQYF TGCGCCAGCAGCCAAGATGGTCGCGTCGGTCGTAGGGATACGCAGTATTTT
TRBJ1-5 . TRBV2 . CASGSGPLSNQPQHF TGTGCCAGCGGATCGGGACCTCTTAGCAATCAGCCCCAGCATTTT
TRBJ2-1 . TRBV10-3 TRBD1 CAISDPGGSGYNEQFF TGTGCCATCAGTGACCCAGGGGGCTCGGGCTACAATGAGCAGTTCTTC
TRBJ1-4 . TRBV6-1 . CATTRTRANEKLFF TGTGCCACAACCCGGACCAGGGCTAATGAAAAACTGTTTTTT
TRBJ2-3 . TRBV7-9 . CASRHQSNTQYF TGTGCCAGCAGGCATCAAAGTAATACGCAGTATTTT
TRBJ2-5 . TRBV20-1 . CSARARAKETQYF TGCAGTGCTAGGGCCAGGGCAAAAGAGACCCAGTACTTC
TRBJ2-3 many TRBV29-1 . CSGRDPKQTDTQYF TGCAGCGGACGGGACCCAAAGCAAACAGATACGCAGTATTTT
TRBJ2-6 few TRBV4-2 . CASSLTGLHEYSGANVLTF TGTGCCAGCAGCCTCACGGGACTCCATGAATACTCTGGGGCCAACGTCCTGACTTTC
TRBJ2-1 few TRBV10-3 TRBD2 CAISESGSFGGGNEQFF TGTGCCATCAGTGAGAGCGGGAGTTTCGGGGGGGGAAATGAGCAGTTCTTC
TRBJ2-5 . TRBV5-6 TRBD1 CASTLDRARTQYF TGTGCCAGCACCTTGGACAGGGCCCGGACCCAGTACTTC
TRBJ1-5 . TRBV6-5 . CASSYPGRADSNQPQHF TGTGCCAGCAGTTATCCCGGGAGGGCGGATAGCAATCAGCCCCAGCATTTT
TRBJ2-5 . TRBV20-1 . CSARGLRWWQGQVRETQYF TGCAGTGCTAGAGGTCTTCGGTGGTGGCAGGGCCAGGTCCGAGAGACCCAGTACTTC
TRBJ2-1 many TRBV5-1 . CASSLGQGSLNEQFF TGTGCCAGCAGCCTGGGCCAAGGGTCCCTCAATGAGCAGTTCTTC
TRBJ2-3 many TRBV15 TRBD2 CATSTFSGGFTDTQYF TGTGCCACCAGCACATTTAGCGGGGGCTTCACAGATACGCAGTATTTT
TRBJ1-6 . TRBV6-5 . CASSSALISPLHF TGTGCCAGCAGTTCCGCCCTAATTTCACCCCTCCACTTT
TRBJ2-1 . TRBV7-9 TRBD1 CASSSTGGRYNEQFF TGTGCCAGCAGCTCCACAGGGGGCCGCTACAATGAGCAGTTCTTC
TRBJ2-5 . TRBV9 . CASSSINREGETQYF TGTGCCAGCAGCTCTATCAACAGGGAAGGCGAGACCCAGTACTTC
TRBJ2-1 . TRBV29-1 . CSVRSLVSHEQFF TGCAGCGTGAGGTCGCTAGTTAGCCATGAGCAGTTCTTC
TRBJ2-2 few TRBV10-2 . CASRTSGTGELFF TGCGCCAGCAGAACATCAGGAACCGGGGAGCTGTTTTTT
TRBJ2-1 many TRBV5-1 TRBD2 CASSLALTSGRSYNEQFF TGCGCCAGCAGCTTGGCCCTGACTAGCGGCCGCTCCTACAATGAGCAGTTCTTC
TRBJ1-1 few TRBV5-1 . CASSLVGAGENTEAFF TGCGCCAGCAGCTTGGTGGGGGCTGGTGAAAACACTGAAGCTTTCTTT
TRBJ1-1 many TRBV7-2 . CASSLARNTEAFF TGTGCCAGCAGCTTAGCTAGGAACACTGAAGCTTTCTTT
TRBJ2-3 . TRBV24-1 TRBD2 CATSEGGVRGATDTQYF TGTGCCACCAGTGAGGGGGGTGTGCGGGGGGCCACAGATACGCAGTATTTT
TRBJ2-1 . TRBV18 TRBD2 CASSPRGLAGPREQFF TGTGCCAGCTCACCAAGGGGACTAGCGGGGCCCCGCGAGCAGTTCTTC
TRBJ2-5 . TRBV7-9 TRBD1 CASVRDRVHQETQYF TGTGCCAGCGTCCGGGACAGGGTGCACCAAGAGACCCAGTACTTC
TRBJ2-2 few TRBV5-1 TRBD1 CASSSPGQGNTGELFF TGCGCCAGCAGCTCCCCGGGACAGGGGAACACCGGGGAGCTGTTTTTT
TRBJ2-2 many TRBV5-1 . CASSLVLPNTGELFF TGCGCCAGCAGCTTGGTACTACCCAACACCGGGGAGCTGTTTTTT
TRBJ1-4 few TRBV20-1 TRBD1 CSARGSDREGEKLFF TGCAGTGCTAGAGGCTCGGACAGGGAGGGGGAAAAACTGTTTTTT
TRBJ2-3 . TRBV6-5 . CASSYSPGWTDTQYF TGTGCCAGCAGTTATTCCCCAGGTTGGACAGATACGCAGTATTTT
TRBJ2-2 few TRBV2 . CASNTLRGGELFF TGTGCCAGCAACACCTTACGGGGCGGGGAGCTGTTTTTT
TRBJ1-5 . TRBV6-1 TRBD1 CAKQYRDRGVQPQHF TGTGCCAAGCAGTACCGGGACAGGGGAGTACAGCCCCAGCATTTT
TRBJ2-3 . TRBV5-1 TRBD2 CASSSTSGDTQYF TGCGCCAGCAGTTCGACTAGCGGGGATACGCAGTATTTT
TRBJ2-3 few TRBV7-3 TRBD2 CASSRLAGSTDTQYF TGTGCCAGCAGCCGACTAGCGGGTAGCACAGATACGCAGTATTTT
TRBJ1-2 many TRBV29-1 . CSVEAGYYGYTF TGCAGCGTGGAGGCAGGGTACTATGGCTACACCTTC
TRBJ2-2 . TRBV4-2 . CASSQDWQAITGELFF TGTGCCAGCAGCCAAGATTGGCAGGCCATAACCGGGGAGCTGTTTTTT
TRBJ2-5 few TRBV7-7 TRBD1 CASSLLGQPGETQYF TGTGCTAGCAGCCTACTGGGACAGCCGGGGGAGACCCAGTACTTC
TRBJ2-7 . TRBV15 . CATSREVAGSYEQYF TGTGCCACCAGCAGAGAAGTCGCAGGGTCCTACGAGCAGTACTTC
TRBJ2-5 many TRBV18 TRBD1 CASSLNDGTGRSF TGTGCCAGCTCACTGAACGACGGGACAGGGCGGTCCTTC
TRBJ2-5 many TRBV20-1 . CSARPPRQETQYF TGCAGTGCTAGACCCCCACGCCAAGAGACCCAGTACTTC
TRBJ1-2 few TRBV7-9 TRBD1 CASSGTAPHGYTF TGTGCCAGCAGCGGGACAGCCCCTCATGGCTACACCTTC
TRBJ2-7 few TRBV5-1 . CASIASPGPYEQYF TGCGCCAGCATCGCTTCCCCTGGGCCCTACGAGCAGTACTTC
TRBJ2-1 . TRBV5-1 . CASSLAVGATYNEQFF TGCGCCAGCAGCTTGGCCGTCGGGGCTACCTACAATGAGCAGTTCTTC
TRBJ2-5 few TRBV14 . CASSAYGTLQETQYF TGTGCCAGCAGCGCCTACGGGACACTACAAGAGACCCAGTACTTC
TRBJ2-1 . TRBV7-8 TRBD2 CASSSLAGLSDNEQFF TGTGCCAGCAGCTCTCTAGCGGGACTGAGTGACAATGAGCAGTTCTTC
TRBJ2-1 . TRBV5-1 TRBD2 CASSLGLAGAFGEQFF TGCGCCAGCAGCTTGGGTCTAGCGGGGGCCTTCGGTGAGCAGTTCTTC
TRBJ2-4 . TRBV11-1 TRBD2 CASSMTSGGPKNIQYF TGTGCCAGCAGCATGACTAGCGGGGGACCCAAAAACATTCAGTACTTC